The 29 T cell receptor beta chains below were found in one sample sequenced in a study of T cell responses to AZD1222 COVID-19 vaccine. Only in-frame clones appear in the TCRdb table, and some are missing; sequencing was by immunoSEQ multiplex PCR. The data contain 90,000 to 150,000 clones, about 89% of them singletons. The source was peripheral blood, collected on day 0 of AZD1222 vaccination. These receptors all stem from an adult in good health.

This clone came up a few times. The genes are TRBV6-5 and TRBJ2-7; D is unresolved. From germline, CDR1 is MNHEY and CDR2 SVGAGI. Trimming removed 2 bases from V and 3 bases from J, with 8 bases in between. The CDR3 loop spans 13 amino acids. In DNA form, the CDR3 reads TGTGCCAGCAGTTACGGCAGAGACTACGAGCAGTACTTC. Translating gives CASSYGRDYEQYF.

J is TRBJ2-6 and V is TRBV7-9; D tentatively reads TRBD1 or TRBD2 (5 bases each). Germline CDR1 SEHNR, CDR2 FQNEAQ (reference sequence). The CDR3 is 14 amino acids. V was trimmed by 6 bases and J by 2 bases, leaving 8 bases between them. The CDR3 region is CASSLGAGANVLTF. CDR3 sequence (DNA): TGTGCCAGCAGTTTGGGGGCTGGGGCCAACGTCCTGACTTTC.

The CDR3 is CASRTGANEKLFF. The CDR3 DNA is TGTGCCAGTAGGACAGGGGCTAATGAAAAACTGTTTTTT. The chain links TRBV25-1 to TRBJ1-4; 9 bases match TRBD1. Trimming took 9 bases from V and 3 from J; bases not matched to a gene: 2. The CDR3 has 13 residues. Germline V gene sequence: CDR1 MGHDK, CDR2 SYGVNS.

V is TRBV11-2 and J is TRBJ1-4; D is perhaps TRBD1 (6 bases). CDR3 length: 15 amino acids. Germline V gene sequence: CDR1 SGHAT, CDR2 FQNNGV. Trimming left V 4 bases short and J 3 bases short, with 12 bases between. This CDR3 is CASSWGGRANEKLFF. CDR3 sequence (DNA): TGTGCCAGCAGCTGGGGGGGCAGGGCTAATGAAAAACTGTTTTTT.

The chain has TRBV9 and TRBJ2-2; 10 nucleotides line up with TRBD2. The germline V gene has CDR1 SGDLS and CDR2 YYNGEE. The CDR3 has 18 residues. J was trimmed by 3 bases and V by 3 bases; bases with no gene match: 11. CDR3 protein: CASSANSVLAGDTGELFF. The CDR3 nucleotides are TGTGCCAGCAGCGCCAACTCAGTGCTAGCGGGGGACACCGGGGAGCTGTTTTTT.

CDR3 in amino acids: CASSSWVGNEQFF. The DNA for the CDR3 is TGTGCCAGCAGTTCCTGGGTTGGGAATGAGCAGTTCTTC. This chain connects TRBV27 to TRBJ2-1; no definite D call. CDR3 size: 13 residues. The germline gives CDR1 MNHEY, CDR2 SMNVEV (reference sequence). With 4 bases removed from V and 7 bases from J, the gap between germline ends came to 11 bases.

This clone is a singleton in its sample. The chain couples TRBV2 to TRBJ1-1, with 8 bases that match TRBD1. In germline, CDR1 is SNHLY, CDR2 FYNNEI. The CDR3 is 15 residues long. With V trimmed by 4 bases and J by 1 base, 5 bases remained unmatched. Here the CDR3 DNA reads TGTGCCAGCAGTGGCCCGGGACAGGCGAACACTGAAGCTTTCTTT. It encodes CASSGPGQANTEAFF.

V and J are TRBV9 and TRBJ2-1; D gene ambiguous. Trimming pared 1 base from V and 5 bases from J, leaving 4 bases between. The CDR3 loop spans 12 amino acids. Germline V gene data show CDR1 as SGDLS and CDR2 as YYNGEE. This CDR3 reads CASSVINNEQFF. The CDR3 coding sequence is TGTGCCAGCAGCGTAATAAACAATGAGCAGTTCTTC. Full variable domain (outside the CDR3, taken from reference TRBV9 and TRBJ2-1): DSGVTQTPKHLITATGQRVTLRCSPRSGDLSVYWYQQSLDQGLQFLIQYYNGEERAKGNILERFSAQQFPDLHSELNLSSLELGDSALYFCASSVINNEQFFGPGTRLTVL.

The chain employs TRBV14 and TRBJ1-3; D is ambiguous. The CDR3 is 12 amino acids. Per the germline V gene, CDR1 is SGHDN and CDR2 is FVKESK. V shed 3 bases and J shed 4 bases, with 4 bases lying between them. DNA for the CDR3: TGTGCCAGCAGCCAGGTCGGAAACACCATATATTTT. As protein: CASSQVGNTIYF.

The chain uses TRBV7-6 and TRBJ1-2, with 12 bases identical to TRBD1. The length of the CDR3 is 17 residues. The germline CDR1 and CDR2 sequences are SGHVS and FNYEAQ. Germline trimming cut 0 bases from V and 8 bases from J; bases unmatched to any gene: 10. CDR3 DNA sequence: TGTGCCAGCAGCTTAGCTCGACCGGGACAGGGGGCGTCCGGCTACACCTTC. Protein sequence: CASSLARPGQGASGYTF.

V is TRBV4-2 and J is TRBJ1-1, with D uncertain. Germline CDR1 is LGHNA and CDR2 is YNFKEQ. V was pared by 3 bases and J by 1 base, with 6 bases between. This CDR3 region has 13 residues. In DNA, the CDR3 is TGTGCCAGCAGCCAGTGGGGGAACACTGAAGCTTTCTTT. It specifies CASSQWGNTEAFF.

This chain links TRBV7-2 with TRBJ1-2; a weak D match, TRBD1 (5 bases). Germline V gene sequence: CDR1 SGHTA, CDR2 FQGNSA. This CDR3 region has 14 residues. The germline V and J ends were trimmed by 1 base and 8 bases, with 14 bases remaining between them. The chain's CDR3 is CASSLGVRAWGYTF. CDR3 sequence (DNA): TGTGCCAGCAGCTTAGGAGTCAGGGCATGGGGCTACACCTTC.

The chain is built from TRBV10-3 and TRBJ1-2; D gene unclear. Germline V gene data show CDR1 as ENHRY and CDR2 as SYGVKD. Trimming pared 3 bases from V and 0 bases from J, leaving 8 bases between. There are 14 residues in the CDR3. In DNA form, the CDR3 reads TGTGCCATCAGTGATGAAGGAGCTAACTATGGCTACACCTTC. Translation: CAISDEGANYGYTF.

The chain uses TRBV5-5 and TRBJ1-1; the D is unclear. This CDR3 has 13 amino acids. Germline V CDR1 and CDR2: SGHKS, YYEKEE (reference sequence). V dropped 4 bases and J dropped 3 bases, with 10 bases sitting between them. CDR3 nucleotides: TGTGCCAGCAGCACCCCCGGCGACACTGAAGCTTTCTTT. It encodes CASSTPGDTEAFF.

The gene calls are TRBV7-3 and TRBJ2-3; D unclear. CDR3 length: 14 residues. Germline loops: CDR1 SGHTA, CDR2 FQGTGA. The V end was cut by 3 bases, the J end by 0 bases, with 7 bases between. The CDR3 spells CASSFSGSTDTQYF. CDR3 nucleotides: TGTGCCAGCAGCTTTTCAGGTAGCACAGATACGCAGTATTTT.

V is TRBV28 and J is TRBJ1-6; D is unresolved. Trimming stripped 2 bases from V and 0 bases from J, with 11 bases between. CDR3 length: 17 residues. Germline CDR1 reads MDHEN; CDR2 reads SYDVKM. The CDR3 is CASSLLRSSSYNSPLHF. The CDR3 DNA reads as TGTGCCAGCAGTTTACTCCGGTCTAGCTCCTATAATTCACCCCTCCACTTT. The full variable domain, in which reference TRBV28 and TRBJ1-6 provide the parts outside the CDR3, is DVKVTQSSRYLVKRTGEKVFLECVQDMDHENMFWYRQDPGLGLRLIYFSYDVKMKEKGDIPEGYSVSREKKERFSLILESASTNQTSMYLCASSLLRSSSYNSPLHFGNGTRLTVT.

The V and J genes are TRBV6-5 and TRBJ2-4; possibly TRBD1 for D (6 bases). The CDR3 contains 16 residues. Germline V gene sequence: CDR1 MNHEY, CDR2 SVGAGI. V shed 4 bases and J shed 0 bases, with 13 bases lying between them. This CDR3 is CASSFGQTLAKNIQYF. The CDR3 bases are TGTGCCAGCAGTTTCGGACAGACGTTAGCCAAAAACATTCAGTACTTC.

This clone was seen more than once but under ten times. The CDR3 nucleotides are TGTGCCAGCAGAAAGGGGGACCGACTTAACTATGGCTACACCTTC. It specifies CASRKGDRLNYGYTF. The rearrangement joins TRBV21-1 to TRBJ1-2; the D call in the table, TRBD1, was not verified against the DNA. TRBV21-1 is recorded as a pseudogene. The CDR3 length is 15 residues.

The V and J genes are TRBV7-3 and TRBJ2-2; D gene unclear. V lost 7 bases and J lost 4, with 13 bases in between. This CDR3 is 14 amino acids long. Germline V gene lookup returns CDR1 SGHTA and CDR2 FQGTGA. The CDR3 sequence: CASTAGFGTGELFF. Here the CDR3 DNA reads TGTGCCAGCACCGCCGGTTTCGGCACCGGGGAGCTGTTTTTT.

The chain uses TRBV11-2 and TRBJ2-7, with D perhaps matching TRBD2 (6 bases). Germline CDR1 and CDR2: SGHAT and FQNNGV. The CDR3 has 13 amino acids. The V and J ends lost 5 bases and 2 bases respectively, with 10 bases between them. This chain's CDR3 is CASSGTHAYEQYF. The CDR3 nucleotides read TGTGCCAGCAGCGGGACTCACGCCTACGAGCAGTACTTC.

J is TRBJ1-1 and V is TRBV7-8; D gene unclear. The ends were cut back, 2 bases at V and 6 bases at J, with 13 bases in the middle. The CDR3 is 14 amino acids. Germline assignment: CDR1 SGHVS and CDR2 FQNEAQ. The chain's CDR3 is CASSLKRVVSEAFF. DNA for the CDR3: TGTGCCAGCAGCTTAAAAAGGGTTGTCTCTGAAGCTTTCTTT. Using reference TRBV7-8 and TRBJ1-1 for the parts outside the CDR3, the full variable domain is GAGVSQSPRYKVAKRGQDVALRCDPISGHVSLFWYQQALGQGPEFLTYFQNEAQLDKSGLPSDRFFAERPEGSVSTLKIQRTQQEDSAVYLCASSLKRVVSEAFFGQGTRLTVV.

The V call is TRBV5-1, the J call TRBJ2-7; D ambiguous. V gave up 5 bases and J gave up 0 bases, with 9 bases separating them. CDR1 is SGHRS and CDR2 is YFSETQ in the germline V gene. The CDR3 is made up of 13 amino acids. The CDR3 here is CASRNSTSYEQYF. CDR3 bases: TGCGCCAGCAGGAACAGTACCTCCTACGAGCAGTACTTC.

This clone was seen more than once but under ten times. Within the sample, other DNA sequences also encode this same CDR3. The chain carries TRBV7-6 and TRBJ2-2; the D is unclear. The CDR3 is 13 residues long. Trimming pared 0 bases from V and 5 bases from J, leaving 4 bases between. The germline V gene has CDR1 SGHVS and CDR2 FNYEAQ. Here the CDR3 reads CASSLAVTGELFF. Written as DNA, the CDR3 is TGTGCCAGCAGCTTAGCAGTTACCGGGGAGCTGTTTTTT.

The V and J genes are TRBV7-8 and TRBJ2-3; no clear D. The germline V gene encodes CDR1 SGHVS and CDR2 FQNEAQ. The CDR3 loop spans 14 amino acids. V was pared by 5 bases and J by 0 bases, with 9 bases between. CDR3 region: CASSTRPSTDTQYF. The CDR3 DNA follows: TGTGCCAGCAGCACCCGACCGAGCACAGATACGCAGTATTTT.

The V and J genes are TRBV28 and TRBJ1-4, with TRBD1 identical over 10 bases. Trimming removed 4 bases from V and 5 bases from J; junction bases left unmatched: 4. Per germline, CDR1 MDHEN and CDR2 SYDVKM. This CDR3 has 15 residues. The CDR3 region is CASSSGQGVNEKLFF. CDR3 bases: TGTGCCAGCAGTTCCGGACAGGGGGTGAATGAAAAACTGTTTTTT.

This clone is a singleton in its sample. For the CDR3, the DNA is TGTGCCAGCAGCTTCCGACCGGGACAGGTCGCCTACGAGCAGTACTTC. Amino acid sequence: CASSFRPGQVAYEQYF. The chain recombines TRBV5-8 with TRBJ2-7; 8 positions match TRBD1. The CDR3 covers 16 residues. Germline assignment: CDR1 SGHTS and CDR2 YDEGEE. The J segment lost 2 bases and the V segment lost 2 bases, leaving 9 bases of the junction unmatched.

The chain employs TRBV14 and TRBJ1-1; no firm D call. The germline V and J ends were trimmed by 3 bases and 4 bases, with 15 bases remaining between them. Germline assignment: CDR1 SGHDN and CDR2 FVKESK. CDR3 length equals 15 residues. DNA for the CDR3: TGTGCCAGCAGCCATTTATCAGACGTAGGCACTGAAGCTTTCTTT. It translates to CASSHLSDVGTEAFF.

The chain carries TRBV7-2 and TRBJ2-7; 10 bases align to TRBD1. Germline loops: CDR1 SGHTA, CDR2 FQGNSA. The CDR3 is 15 amino acids. V shed 3 bases, J shed 2 bases, and the junction held 4 bases outside the gene matches. The CDR3 is CASSLGQGSTYEQYF. The DNA of the CDR3 is TGTGCCAGCAGCTTGGGACAGGGGTCGACCTACGAGCAGTACTTC.

The chain joins TRBV15 to TRBJ1-2, with TRBD1 matching 9 bases. V lost 1 base, J lost 4 bases, and 4 bases stayed unmatched. Per germline, CDR1 LNHNV and CDR2 YYDKDF (reference sequence). The CDR3 contains 15 residues. The CDR3 region is CATSRGGQGLYGYTF. The CDR3 DNA reads as TGTGCCACCAGCAGAGGGGGACAGGGTCTCTATGGCTACACCTTC. The variable domain in full, completed from reference TRBV15 and TRBJ1-2, reads DAMVIQNPRYQVTQFGKPVTLSCSQTLNHNVMYWYQQKSSQAPKLLFHYYDKDFNNEADTPDNFQSRRPNTSFCFLDIRSPGLGDTAMYLCATSRGGQGLYGYTFGSGTRLTVV.